The clone carrying this TCR beta chain was recorded a few times. As yet, its antigen is unknown. A read error may produce the germline difference seen at one junction end. The CDR3 has 13 residues. In the original workflow: Variation in CDR3 across clinicopathological groups served as the basis for constructing a distant-metastasis classifier in papillary thyroid cancer. With MiXCR, TCRdb called clones anew from the PCR reads. The V and J calls come from TCRdb's annotation, not from the publication. The table has tens of thousands of clones, 25% to 30% seen once; the top ten hold about 29%. Thyroid surgery took place with no prior treatment in any patient. The data are from a study of metastatic and nonmetastatic thyroid tumors. Study-level information: Patients with malignant and benign thyroid disease provided blood and tumor or nodule tissue, whose repertoires were compared.

Study outcomes and limitations: Reported TCR beta diversity, measured in blood and tumor, was significantly higher for malignant thyroid tumors than for benign nodules.

This receptor was identified in a female donor with papillary thyroid cancer or a benign thyroid nodule (not recorded which). Some clones in this sample may be carry-over from other donors' samples. The chain carries TRBV12-3 or TRBV12-4 and TRBJ2-1; D might be TRBD2 (5 bases). Sequenced: blood. The CDR3 sequence is CTSSTGTYNEQFF. CDR3 nucleotide sequence: TGTACCAGCAGTACCGGGACCTACAATGAGCAGTTCTTC.